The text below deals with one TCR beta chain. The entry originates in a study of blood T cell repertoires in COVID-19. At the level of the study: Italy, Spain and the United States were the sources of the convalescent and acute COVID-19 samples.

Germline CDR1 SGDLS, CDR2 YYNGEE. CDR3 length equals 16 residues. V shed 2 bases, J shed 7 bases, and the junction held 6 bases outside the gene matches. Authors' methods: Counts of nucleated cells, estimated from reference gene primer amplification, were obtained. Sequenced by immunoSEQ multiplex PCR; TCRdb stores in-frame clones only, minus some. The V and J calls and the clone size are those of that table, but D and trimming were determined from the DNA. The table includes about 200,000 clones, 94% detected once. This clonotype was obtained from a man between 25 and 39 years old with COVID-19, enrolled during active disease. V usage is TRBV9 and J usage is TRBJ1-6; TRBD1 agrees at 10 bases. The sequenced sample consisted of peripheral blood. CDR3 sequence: CASSVARTGGNSPLHF. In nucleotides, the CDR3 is TGTGCCAGCAGCGTGGCTAGGACAGGGGGGAATTCACCCCTCCACTTT.